The 7 T cell receptor beta chains below all came from one sample that was sequenced in a study of T-cell reconstitution after alpha-beta-depleted transplantation in children (TCRdb year 2016). The method was PCR. For sequencing, an Illumina HiSeq 2500 was employed. TCR libraries were prepared with molecular barcoding, using unique molecular identifiers to normalize TCRbeta repertoire quantification. TCRdb itself trimmed the public reads at Q25 with fastp, ran MiXCR and retained productive beta chains. Here each entry gathers all rows of one CDR3 protein and keeps the most common genes and DNA. For this sample the table gives around 93,000 distinct CDR3 sequences, of which roughly 8.8% were detected only once. 5.5% to 7% of the sample lies in the top ten. Specimen: PBMCs from the stem cell graft donor, collected from the stem cell graft. The receptors derive from a human donor who donated a stem cell graft to a child with congenital amegakaryocytic thrombocytopenia.

This clonotype came up many times. V and J are TRBV12-3 or TRBV12-4 and TRBJ2-7; the match to TRBD1 covers 9 bases. This CDR3 contains 15 residues. The V segment lost 3 bases and the J segment 5 bases; nucleotides outside the gene matches: 8. In DNA, the CDR3 is TGTGCCAGCAGTTTGCTGGGACAGGGATCGAACGAGCAGTACTTC. This sequence encodes CASSLLGQGSNEQYF.

This rearrangement joins TRBV7-8 to TRBJ2-7; D remains ambiguous. Germline values: CDR1 SGHVS, CDR2 FQNEAQ. Trimming pared 3 bases from V and 2 bases from J, leaving 8 bases between. The CDR3 consists of 13 residues. The CDR3 DNA reads as TGTGCCAGCAGCTTTGAGCGTCCCTACGAGCAGTACTTC. Translating gives CASSFERPYEQYF.

In its sample, this clonotype was seen many times. This chain connects TRBV28 to TRBJ2-7, with no clear D. This CDR3 has 12 residues. Germline V lookup: CDR1 MDHEN, CDR2 SYDVKM. V was trimmed by 5 bases and J by 4 bases, leaving 9 bases between them. Here the CDR3 reads CASSAMNYEQYF. The CDR3 DNA follows: TGTGCCAGCAGTGCAATGAATTACGAGCAGTACTTC. Variable domain in full (rest from reference TRBV28 and TRBJ2-7): DVKVTQSSRYLVKRTGEKVFLECVQDMDHENMFWYRQDPGLGLRLIYFSYDVKMKEKGDIPEGYSVSREKKERFSLILESASTNQTSMYLCASSAMNYEQYFGPGTRLTVT.

CDR3 in amino acids: CASSVDRINTEAFF. The CDR3, as DNA: TGTGCCAGCAGTGTGGACAGGATAAACACTGAAGCTTTCTTT. V gene TRBV2 combines with J gene TRBJ1-1; 7 bases fit TRBD1. This CDR3 comprises 14 residues. V shed 4 bases, J shed 2 bases, and the junction held 4 bases outside the gene matches. CDR1 and CDR2 (germline): SNHLY, FYNNEI.

In its sample, this clonotype was seen many times. The chain links TRBV20-1 to TRBJ2-3; TRBD2 aligns across 12 bases. Germline CDR1 reads DFQATT; CDR2 reads SNEGSKA (reference sequence). J was trimmed by 1 base and V by 7 bases; bases with no gene match: 12. This CDR3 contains 17 residues. CDR3 loop: CSVWTSGNAQRTDTQYF. The CDR3 DNA reads TGCAGTGTCTGGACTAGCGGGAACGCACAACGCACAGATACGCAGTATTTT.

At least ten counts were recorded for this clonotype. The chain carries TRBV12-3 or TRBV12-4 and TRBJ1-6; no clear D. The CDR3 contains 16 residues. The germline V and J ends were trimmed by 2 bases and 0 bases, with 8 bases remaining between them. The CDR3 protein is CASSLRVSSYNSPLHF. The DNA for the CDR3 is TGTGCCAGCAGTTTACGGGTTAGCTCCTATAATTCACCCCTCCACTTT.

The table lists this clonotype with many counts. The CDR3 protein is CASSLAGTRGTGELFF. CDR3 sequence (DNA): TGTGCCAGCAGCTTAGCTGGGACTAGGGGTACCGGGGAGCTGTTTTTT. The V call is TRBV7-2, the J call TRBJ2-2, with 8 bases matching TRBD2. J was trimmed by 5 bases and V by 0 bases; bases with no gene match: 5. In germline, CDR1 is SGHTA, CDR2 FQGNSA. The CDR3 is 16 residues long.